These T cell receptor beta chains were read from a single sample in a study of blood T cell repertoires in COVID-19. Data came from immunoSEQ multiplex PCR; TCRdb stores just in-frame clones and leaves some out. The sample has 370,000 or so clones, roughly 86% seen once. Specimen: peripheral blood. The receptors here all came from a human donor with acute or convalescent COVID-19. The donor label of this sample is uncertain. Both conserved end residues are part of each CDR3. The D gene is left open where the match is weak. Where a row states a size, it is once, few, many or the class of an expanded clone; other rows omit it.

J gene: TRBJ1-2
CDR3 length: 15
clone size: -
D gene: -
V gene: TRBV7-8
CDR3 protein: CASSLGPGANYGYTF
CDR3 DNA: TGTGCCAGCAGCTTAGGACCGGGAGCGAACTATGGCTACACCTTC

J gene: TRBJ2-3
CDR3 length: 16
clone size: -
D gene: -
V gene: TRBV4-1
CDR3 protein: CASTATMQGYTDTQYF
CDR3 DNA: TGCGCCAGCACCGCAACGATGCAGGGCTACACAGATACGCAGTATTTT

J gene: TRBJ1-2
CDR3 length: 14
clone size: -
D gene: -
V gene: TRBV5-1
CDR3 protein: CASSLSDSLTGYTF
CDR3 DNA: TGCGCCAGCAGCTTGAGTGACAGTCTAACGGGCTACACCTTC

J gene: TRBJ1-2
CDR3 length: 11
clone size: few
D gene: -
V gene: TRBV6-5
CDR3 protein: CASRSGTRAFF
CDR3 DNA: TGTGCCAGCAGGTCCGGGACACGCGCATTCTTC

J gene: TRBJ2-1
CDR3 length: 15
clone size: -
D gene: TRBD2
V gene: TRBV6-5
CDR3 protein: CASSKLAGGPYEQFF
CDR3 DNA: TGTGCCAGCAGCAAACTAGCGGGGGGGCCCTATGAGCAGTTCTTC

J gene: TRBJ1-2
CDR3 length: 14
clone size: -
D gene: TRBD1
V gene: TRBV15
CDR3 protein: CATSRDRAGGGYTF
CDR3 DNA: TGTGCCACCAGCAGAGATCGGGCAGGGGGCGGCTACACCTTC

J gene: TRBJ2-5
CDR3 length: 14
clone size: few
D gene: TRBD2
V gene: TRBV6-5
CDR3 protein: CASRDLLAGKTQYF
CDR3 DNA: TGTGCCAGCAGGGACCTACTAGCGGGGAAGACCCAGTACTTC

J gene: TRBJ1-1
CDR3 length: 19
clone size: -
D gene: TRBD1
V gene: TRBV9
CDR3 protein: CASSHGGQDRLLMNTEAFF
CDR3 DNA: TGTGCCAGCAGCCACGGGGGCCAGGACAGGCTATTAATGAACACTGAAGCTTTCTTT

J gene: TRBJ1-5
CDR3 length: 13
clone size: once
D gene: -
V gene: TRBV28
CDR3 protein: CASSRYSNQPQHF
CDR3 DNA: TGTGCCAGCAGTCGTTATAGCAATCAGCCCCAGCATTTT

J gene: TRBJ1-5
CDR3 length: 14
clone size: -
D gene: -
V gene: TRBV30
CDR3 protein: CAWTPDSINQPQHF
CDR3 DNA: TGTGCCTGGACACCAGACAGCATCAATCAGCCCCAGCATTTT

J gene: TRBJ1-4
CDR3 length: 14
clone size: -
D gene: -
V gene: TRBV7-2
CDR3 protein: CASSLNREGGKLFF
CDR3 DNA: TGTGCCAGCAGCTTAAACAGGGAGGGTGGAAAACTGTTTTTT

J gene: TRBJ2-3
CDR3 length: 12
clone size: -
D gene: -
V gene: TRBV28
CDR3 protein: CASSPSGYTQYF
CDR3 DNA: TGTGCCAGCTCCCCCAGCGGCTATACGCAGTATTTT

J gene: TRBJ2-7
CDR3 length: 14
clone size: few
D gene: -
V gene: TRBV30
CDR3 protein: CAWSVRLGSYEQYF
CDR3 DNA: TGTGCCTGGAGTGTACGACTAGGGTCCTACGAGCAGTACTTC

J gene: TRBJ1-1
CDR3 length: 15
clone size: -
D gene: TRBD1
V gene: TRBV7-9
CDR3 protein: CASSPNEGASTEAFF
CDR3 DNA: TGTGCCAGCAGCCCAAACGAGGGGGCGAGCACTGAAGCTTTCTTT

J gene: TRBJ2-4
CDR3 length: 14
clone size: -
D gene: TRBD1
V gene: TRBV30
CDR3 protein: CAWSVGALRGIQYF
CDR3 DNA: TGTGCCTGGAGTGTAGGGGCACTCAGGGGGATTCAGTACTTC

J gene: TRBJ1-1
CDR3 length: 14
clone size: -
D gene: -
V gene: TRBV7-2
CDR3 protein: CASSLEVTTSEAFF
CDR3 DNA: TGTGCCAGCAGCTTAGAAGTGACAACCTCTGAAGCTTTCTTT

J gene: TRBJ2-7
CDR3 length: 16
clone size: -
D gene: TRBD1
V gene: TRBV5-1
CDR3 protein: CASSYTGTGYLHEQYF
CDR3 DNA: TGCGCCAGCAGCTATACCGGGACAGGGTACCTCCACGAGCAGTACTTC

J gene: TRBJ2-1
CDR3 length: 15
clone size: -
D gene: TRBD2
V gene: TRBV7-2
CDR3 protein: CASSSGARRTNEQFF
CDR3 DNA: TGTGCCAGCAGTAGCGGGGCTAGAAGAACCAATGAGCAGTTCTTC

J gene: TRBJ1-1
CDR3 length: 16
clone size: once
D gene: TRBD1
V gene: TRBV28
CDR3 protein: CASSLWGTGGLLIAFF
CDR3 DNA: TGTGCCAGCAGTTTATGGGGGACAGGGGGCCTCCTGATCGCTTTCTTT

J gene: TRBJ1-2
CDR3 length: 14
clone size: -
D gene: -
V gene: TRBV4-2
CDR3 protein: CASSQTYGDYGYTF
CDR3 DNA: TGTGCCAGCAGCCAGACCTATGGAGATTATGGCTACACCTTC

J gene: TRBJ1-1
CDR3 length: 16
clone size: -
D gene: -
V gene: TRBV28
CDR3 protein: CASTLGGVRTNTEAFF
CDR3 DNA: TGTGCCAGCACCCTAGGGGGGGTGAGAACGAACACTGAAGCTTTCTTT

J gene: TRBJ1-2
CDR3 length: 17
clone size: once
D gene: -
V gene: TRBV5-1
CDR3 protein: CASSLTPAASWIYGYTF
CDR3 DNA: TGCGCCAGCAGCTTGACTCCCGCGGCGTCATGGATTTATGGCTACACCTTC

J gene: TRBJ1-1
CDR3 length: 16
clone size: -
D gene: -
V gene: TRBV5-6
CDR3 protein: CASSLAGGVGNTEAFF
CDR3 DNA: TGTGCCAGCAGCTTGGCGGGGGGAGTAGGGAACACTGAAGCTTTCTTT

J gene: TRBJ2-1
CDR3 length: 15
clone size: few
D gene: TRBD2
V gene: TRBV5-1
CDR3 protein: CASSLAGRAGDEQFF
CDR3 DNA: TGCGCCAGCAGCTTGGCGGGCAGGGCGGGAGATGAGCAGTTCTTC

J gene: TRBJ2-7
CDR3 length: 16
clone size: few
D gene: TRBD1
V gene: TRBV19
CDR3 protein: CASSIRPPGQGYEQYF
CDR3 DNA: TGTGCCAGTAGTATTCGGCCCCCGGGACAGGGCTACGAGCAGTACTTC

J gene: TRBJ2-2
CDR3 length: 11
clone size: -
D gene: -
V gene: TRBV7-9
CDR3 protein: CASSSSRELFF
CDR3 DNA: TGTGCCAGCAGCTCAAGCAGGGAGCTGTTTTTT

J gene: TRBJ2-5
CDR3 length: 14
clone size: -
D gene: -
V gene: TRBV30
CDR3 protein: CAWSVRGAGETQYF
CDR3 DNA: TGTGCCTGGAGTGTACGGGGGGCCGGGGAGACCCAGTACTTC

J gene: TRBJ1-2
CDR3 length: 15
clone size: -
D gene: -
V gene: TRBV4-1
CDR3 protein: CASSTQAGLSHGYTF
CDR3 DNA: TGCGCCAGCAGCACACAGGCAGGGCTTTCACATGGCTACACCTTC

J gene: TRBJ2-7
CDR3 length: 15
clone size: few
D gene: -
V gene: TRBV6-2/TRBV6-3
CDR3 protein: CASSYGWGAPYEQYF
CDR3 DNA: TGTGCCAGCAGTTACGGGTGGGGCGCTCCCTACGAGCAGTACTTC

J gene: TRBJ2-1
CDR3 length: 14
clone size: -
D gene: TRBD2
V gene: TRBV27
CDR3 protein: CASSLGGLGSEQFF
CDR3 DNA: TGTGCCAGCAGTTTAGGGGGACTAGGAAGTGAGCAGTTCTTC

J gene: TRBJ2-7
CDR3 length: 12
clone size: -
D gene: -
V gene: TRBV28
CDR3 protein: CASAMSSYEQYF
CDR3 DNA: TGTGCCAGCGCGATGAGTAGCTACGAGCAGTACTTC

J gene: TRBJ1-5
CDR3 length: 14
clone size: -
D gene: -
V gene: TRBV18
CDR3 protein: CASLGDNSNQPQHF
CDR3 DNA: TGTGCCAGCCTGGGGGACAATAGCAATCAGCCCCAGCATTTT

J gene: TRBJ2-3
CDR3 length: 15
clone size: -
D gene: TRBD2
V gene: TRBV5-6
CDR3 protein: CASLGLAGGLDTQYF
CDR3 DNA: TGTGCCAGCTTAGGCCTAGCGGGAGGGTTAGATACGCAGTATTTT

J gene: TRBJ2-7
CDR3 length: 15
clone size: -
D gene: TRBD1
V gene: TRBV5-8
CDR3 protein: CASSKSRDRGREQYF
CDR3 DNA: TGTGCCAGCAGCAAATCCCGGGACAGGGGGCGCGAGCAGTACTTC

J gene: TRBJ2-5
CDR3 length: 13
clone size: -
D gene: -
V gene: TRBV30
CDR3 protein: CAWSKSGLETQYF
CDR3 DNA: TGTGCCTGGAGTAAAAGCGGGCTAGAGACCCAGTACTTC

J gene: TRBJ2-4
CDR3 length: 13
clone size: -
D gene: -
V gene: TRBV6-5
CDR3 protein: CASSREAKNIQYF
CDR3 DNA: TGTGCCAGCTCCCGGGAAGCCAAAAACATTCAGTACTTC

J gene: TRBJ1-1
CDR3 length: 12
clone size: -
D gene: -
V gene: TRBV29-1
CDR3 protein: CSAVRSSTEAFF
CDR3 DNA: TGCAGCGCCGTGAGGTCTTCGACTGAAGCTTTCTTT

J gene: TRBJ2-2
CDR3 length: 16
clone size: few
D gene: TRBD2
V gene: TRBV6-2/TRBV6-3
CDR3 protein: CASSYPLAGTRGELFF
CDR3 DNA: TGTGCCAGCAGTTACCCGCTAGCGGGGACTAGGGGGGAGCTGTTTTTT

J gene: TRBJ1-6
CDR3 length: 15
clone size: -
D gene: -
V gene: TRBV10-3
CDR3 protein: CAISERGNSNSPLHF
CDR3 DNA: TGTGCCATCAGTGAGAGAGGGAATAGTAATTCACCCCTCCACTTT

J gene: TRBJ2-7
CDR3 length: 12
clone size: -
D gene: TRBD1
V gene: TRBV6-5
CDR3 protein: CASGTGGYEQYF
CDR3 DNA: TGTGCCAGTGGGACAGGGGGCTACGAGCAGTACTTC

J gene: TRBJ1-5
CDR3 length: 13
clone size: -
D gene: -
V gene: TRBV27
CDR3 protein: CASGPWGRQPQHF
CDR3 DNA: TGTGCCAGCGGTCCCTGGGGGCGCCAGCCCCAGCATTTT

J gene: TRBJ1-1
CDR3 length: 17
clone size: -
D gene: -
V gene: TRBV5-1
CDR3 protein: CASSFPPKQGLHTEAFF
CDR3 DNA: TGCGCCAGCAGCTTCCCGCCAAAACAGGGACTACACACTGAAGCTTTCTTT

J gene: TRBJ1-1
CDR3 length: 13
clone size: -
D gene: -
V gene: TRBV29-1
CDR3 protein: CSVSRTRVAEAFF
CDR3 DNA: TGCAGCGTTAGTCGTACCAGGGTGGCTGAAGCTTTCTTT

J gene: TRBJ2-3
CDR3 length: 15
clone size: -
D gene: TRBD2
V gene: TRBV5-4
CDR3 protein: CASSLTSGSTDTQYF
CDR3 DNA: TGTGCCAGCAGCCTGACTAGCGGAAGCACAGATACGCAGTATTTT

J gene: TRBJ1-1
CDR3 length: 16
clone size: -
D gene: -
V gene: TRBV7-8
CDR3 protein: CASSLFTSTRSSEAFF
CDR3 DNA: TGTGCCAGCAGCTTATTTACCTCGACGAGGTCGTCTGAAGCTTTCTTT